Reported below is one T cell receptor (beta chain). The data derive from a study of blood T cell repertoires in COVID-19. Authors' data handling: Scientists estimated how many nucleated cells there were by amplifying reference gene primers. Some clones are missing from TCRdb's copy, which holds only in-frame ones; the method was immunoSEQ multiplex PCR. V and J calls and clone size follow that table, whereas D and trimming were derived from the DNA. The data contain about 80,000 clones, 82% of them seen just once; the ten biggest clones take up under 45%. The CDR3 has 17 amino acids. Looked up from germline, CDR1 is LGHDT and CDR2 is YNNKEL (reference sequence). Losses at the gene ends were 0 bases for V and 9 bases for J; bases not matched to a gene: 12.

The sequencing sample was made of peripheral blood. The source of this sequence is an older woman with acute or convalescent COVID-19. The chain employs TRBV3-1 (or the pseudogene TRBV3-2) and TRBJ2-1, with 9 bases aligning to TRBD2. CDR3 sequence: CASSQDLPRGGRSEQFF. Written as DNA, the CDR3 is TGTGCCAGCAGCCAAGATCTCCCGCGGGGGGGTCGGAGTGAGCAGTTCTTC.